A selection of T cell receptor beta chains follows, all from one sample in a study of spatial heterogeneity in lung cancer. One entry per CDR3 protein results from TCRdb running MiXCR on the 5' RACE reads. The sample yields about 44,000 distinct CDR3 sequences, roughly 13% seen once. The sequenced sample was PBMCs, obtained at surgery. The receptors were sampled from a male donor with early-stage non-small cell lung cancer. The CDR3 runs from the conserved cysteine through the conserved F or W. Each record gives: CDR3 length, J gene, V gene, D gene, clone size, CDR3 DNA, CDR3 protein. D genes are given only for firm matches. For some rows the clone size is stated as once, few or many, or as a class when expanded; others skip it.

>13|TRBJ2-3|TRBV9|-|-
TGTGCCAGCAGCCTATCGAGGGTGGGAGAGCAGTATTTT
CASSLSRVGEQYF
>15|TRBJ1-4|TRBV7-9|-|few
TGTGCCAGCAGCTTAGGGGCGGCAACTAATGAAAAACTGTTTTTT
CASSLGAATNEKLFF
>14|TRBJ1-4|TRBV7-8|-|-
TGTGCCAGCAGCTTAGCCCGGACTGGCGAAAAACTGTTTTTT
CASSLARTGEKLFF
>12|TRBJ2-7|TRBV7-2|-|few
TGTGCCAGCAGCTTCGACCTTTACGAGCAGTACTTC
CASSFDLYEQYF
>13|TRBJ2-7|TRBV28|-|-
TGTGCCAGCAGCCGGACAAGGGAAAACGAGCAGTACTTC
CASSRTRENEQYF
>16|TRBJ2-1|TRBV5-6|TRBD2|many
TGTGCCAGCAGTTTCCCTTGGACTAGCGGGAGCAATGAGCAGTTCTTC
CASSFPWTSGSNEQFF
>13|TRBJ2-5|TRBV7-6|-|-
TGTGCCAGCAGCTCTTGGATCGGGGAGACCCAGTACTTC
CASSSWIGETQYF
>12|TRBJ2-5|TRBV29-1|-|few
TGCAGCGTTGCGGATAACCAAGAGACCCAGTACTTC
CSVADNQETQYF
>13|TRBJ2-7|TRBV5-6|-|-
TGTGCCAGCAGCCCCGACCGAGCCTACGAGCAGTACTTC
CASSPDRAYEQYF
>15|TRBJ2-1|TRBV7-2|TRBD1|-
TGTGCCAGCAGCTTAGTGACAGGGTCCTGCAATGAGCAGTTCTTC
CASSLVTGSCNEQFF
>13|TRBJ1-2|TRBV6-5|-|-
TGTGCCAGCACTAAGGGGACAAACTATGGCTACACCTTC
CASTKGTNYGYTF
>15|TRBJ2-1|TRBV19|TRBD1|many
TGTGCCAGTAGTTCCTGGGACAGGGGAGGCAATGAGCAGTTCTTC
CASSSWDRGGNEQFF
>13|TRBJ1-1|TRBV7-9|-|-
TGTGCCAGCAGCTTTGCAGAGAACACTGAAGCTTTCTTT
CASSFAENTEAFF
>17|TRBJ2-3|TRBV5-1|TRBD2|-
TGCGCCAGCAGCTTGCGACTAGCGGGGGTCGCGGCAGATACGCAGTATTTT
CASSLRLAGVAADTQYF
>15|TRBJ2-1|TRBV9|-|once
TGTGCCAGCAGCGTCGGACCGAGCTCCTACAATGAGCAGTTCTTC
CASSVGPSSYNEQFF
>15|TRBJ1-2|TRBV7-8|-|few
TGTGCCAGCAGCTTAGGACTGGACAGTAACTATGGCTACACCTTC
CASSLGLDSNYGYTF
>13|TRBJ1-1|TRBV18|-|few
TGTGCCAGCTCACCTTCAGGGGACACTGAAGCTTTCTTT
CASSPSGDTEAFF
>12|TRBJ2-7|TRBV27|-|-
TGTGCCAGCGGCTACAGGGCCTACGAGCAGTACTTC
CASGYRAYEQYF
>14|TRBJ1-5|TRBV6-1|TRBD1|-
TGTGCCAGCGGGACGACAGGGCCCAATCAGCCCCAGCATTTT
CASGTTGPNQPQHF
>14|TRBJ2-7|TRBV5-1|TRBD1|-
TGCGCCAGCAGGAGGGGACAGGGGGTGGACGAGCAGTACTTC
CASRRGQGVDEQYF
>15|TRBJ2-3|TRBV7-2|-|-
TGTGCCAGCAGCTTAGTCATCGGGGGAGTTAAACGGCAGTATTTT
CASSLVIGGVKRQYF
>16|TRBJ2-1|TRBV21-1|-|many
TGTGCCAGCAGCAAAGTAGCCGGAGGGCCCTCGAATGAGCAGTTCTTC
CASSKVAGGPSNEQFF
>14|TRBJ2-5|TRBV5-1|-|few
TGCGCCAGCAGCTTGAGGCAAAAAGCGGAGACCCAGTACTTC
CASSLRQKAETQYF
>15|TRBJ1-1|TRBV7-6|-|-
TGTGCCAGCAGCTTATTATCCGGGCCCAACACTGAAGCTTTCTTT
CASSLLSGPNTEAFF
>14|TRBJ1-1|TRBV15|-|many
TGTGCCACCAGCAGAGGAGGTTTGAACACTGAAGCTTTCTTT
CATSRGGLNTEAFF
>17|TRBJ2-7|TRBV5-1|TRBD2|many
TGCGCCAGCAGCTCCCTAGGGGGACTAGCGCCTTCCTACGAGCAGTACTTC
CASSSLGGLAPSYEQYF
>14|TRBJ2-1|TRBV6-6|-|-
TGTGCCAGCAGTTACGGAGCAGACTACAATGAGCAGTTCTTC
CASSYGADYNEQFF
>16|TRBJ2-2|TRBV21-1|-|many
TGTGCCAGCAGCAAAGATCGACAGGGGTTGGTCGGGGAGCTGTTTTTT
CASSKDRQGLVGELFF
>12|TRBJ1-1|TRBV29-1|-|many
TGCAGCGTTGGATCAGCGTCAACTGAAGCTTTCTTT
CSVGSASTEAFF
>13|TRBJ1-3|TRBV20-1|TRBD1|-
TGCAGTGCTCCCGGGACAGGGGGAAACACCATATATTTT
CSAPGTGGNTIYF
>18|TRBJ2-1|TRBV5-1|TRBD2|-
TGCGCCAGCAGCCGCCTACTAGCGGGGGCCAGCTCCTACAATGAGCAGTTCTTC
CASSRLLAGASSYNEQFF
>16|TRBJ1-3|TRBV12-3/TRBV12-4|TRBD1|-
TGTGCCAGCATCGAACAGGGGGCGAATCTTGGAAACACCATATATTTT
CASIEQGANLGNTIYF
>16|TRBJ1-4|TRBV11-2|-|few
TGTGCCAGCAGACAACCTGCCCTAGACAGTAATGAAAAACTGTTTTTT
CASRQPALDSNEKLFF
>16|TRBJ1-2|TRBV7-9|-|-
TGTGCCAGCAGCTCAGGTTATGGACTGGGTTCCTATGGCTACACCTTC
CASSSGYGLGSYGYTF
>14|TRBJ1-5|TRBV29-1|-|few
TGCAGCGTGAGACAGAGTTATAGCAATCAGCCCCAGCATTTT
CSVRQSYSNQPQHF
>13|TRBJ1-6|TRBV12-3/TRBV12-4|-|many
TGTGCCAGCAGTTATGATCATAATTCACCCCTCCACTTT
CASSYDHNSPLHF
>13|TRBJ1-5|TRBV7-7|-|-
TGTGCTAGCAGCGCGGCGGGTGATCAGCCCCAGCATTTT
CASSAAGDQPQHF
>10|TRBJ2-7|TRBV19|-|few
TGTGCCAGGGGACCCAACGAGCAGTACTTC
CARGPNEQYF
>14|TRBJ2-7|TRBV5-1|-|-
TGCGCCAGCAGCTTGGCCGTAAACCCCTACGAGCAGTACTTC
CASSLAVNPYEQYF
>17|TRBJ1-4|TRBV20-1|-|-
TGCAGTGCTAGGCCTCTGCTGGGGGAGGGAGCTAATGAAAAACTGTTTTTT
CSARPLLGEGANEKLFF
>18|TRBJ2-1|TRBV4-1|TRBD2|-
TGCGCCAGCAGCCGGCTAAGCGGGAAGAGAAGAGACAACAATGAGCAGTTCTTC
CASSRLSGKRRDNNEQFF
>16|TRBJ1-1|TRBV5-1|-|many
TGCGCCAGCAGGATTACATTCTCAGGGGTAGAGGGGAAAGCTTTCTTT
CASRITFSGVEGKAFF
>15|TRBJ2-7|TRBV7-9|TRBD2|few
TGTGCCAGCAGCTTAGCGCTAGCGGGGGCCTACGAGCAGTACTTC
CASSLALAGAYEQYF
>16|TRBJ1-4|TRBV4-1|-|few
TGCGCCAGCAGCCAAGATCAGGCGGCAACTAATGAAAAACTGTTTTTT
CASSQDQAATNEKLFF
>15|TRBJ2-3|TRBV20-1|-|few
TGCAGTGCCGGTAAAGGGACCCCGGACGCAGATACGCAGTATTTT
CSAGKGTPDADTQYF